This T cell receptor (beta chain) was captured by sequencing in a study of cytomegalovirus exposure and HLA in healthy donors. Clones were read by immunoSEQ multiplex PCR, and TCRdb kept only the in-frame ones, dropping some. This sample has about 280,000 clones; around 89% occur once, and the top ten carry around 0.9%. The CDR3 totals 14 residues. The source of this sequence is a woman younger than 35 in good health and CMV-seronegative. The chain joins TRBV21-1 to TRBJ2-7; the table assigns TRBD2, which was not confirmed against the DNA. TRBV21-1 is a recognized pseudogene. The sample taken for sequencing was PBMCs. Here the CDR3 reads CASKREPSSYEQYF. The CDR3 coding sequence is TGTGCCAGCAAACGGGAGCCATCATCCTACGAGCAGTACTTC.